The 28 T cell receptor beta chains presented below share a single source sample, sequenced in a study of cytomegalovirus exposure and HLA in healthy donors. The PCR ran on 60 Vbeta and 13 Jbeta primers. TCRdb keeps only in-frame clones here, not all; method: immunoSEQ multiplex PCR. The sample includes approximately 91,000 clones, more than 75% of them seen just once. Sequencing was performed on PBMCs. These receptors all stem from a human donor in good health.

V and J are TRBV7-2 and TRBJ2-1; no definite D call. Germline lookup yields CDR1 SGHTA and CDR2 FQGNSA. This CDR3 is 12 amino acids long. Trimming removed 1 base at V and 9 bases at J, with 7 bases between. As DNA, the CDR3 is TGTGCCAGCAGCTTAGGAGTTGGTGAGCAGTTCTTC. This gives the protein CASSLGVGEQFF.

The chain employs TRBV27 and TRBJ2-1; TRBD1 agrees at 8 bases. Germline V lookup: CDR1 MNHEY, CDR2 SMNVEV (reference sequence). The J segment lost 7 bases and the V segment lost 7 bases, leaving 6 bases of the junction unmatched. The CDR3 is made up of 13 amino acids. The CDR3 region is CASNYGQGNEQFF. The CDR3 DNA sequence: TGTGCCAGCAACTATGGACAGGGTAATGAGCAGTTCTTC.

The J gene is TRBJ2-5, the V gene TRBV12-5, with a possible D match to TRBD1 (5 bases). The DNA end lines up better with TRBJ2-7; the J call may be wrong. Germline assignment: CDR1 LGHNT and CDR2 FRNRAP. The CDR3 contains 11 residues. CDR3 nucleotides: TGTGCTAGTGGGGACATCTACGAGCAGTACTTC. Translation gives CASGDIYEQYF.

The V gene is TRBV7-9, the J gene TRBJ2-3, with 7 bases lining up with TRBD2. CDR1 SEHNR and CDR2 FQNEAQ come from the germline V gene (reference sequence). CDR3 size: 14 residues. With V trimmed by 1 base and J by 10 bases, 8 bases remained unmatched. The DNA of the CDR3 is TGTGCCAGCAGCTTAGGCGAGCGGGGACTGGCGCAGTATTTT. This codes for CASSLGERGLAQYF.

V is TRBV19 and J is TRBJ2-3, with 7 bases aligning to TRBD2. The CDR3 is made up of 15 amino acids. Trimming at V came to 1 base and at J to 2 bases, leaving 3 bases not matched to a gene. CDR1 LNHDA and CDR2 SQIVND come from the germline V gene (reference sequence). CDR3 region: CASSIGLADTDTQYF. The CDR3 DNA reads as TGTGCCAGTAGTATAGGCCTAGCGGACACAGATACGCAGTATTTT.

This clone was recorded a few times. The J gene is TRBJ1-1, the V gene TRBV9, with TRBD1 as a possible D gene (5 bases). Per germline, CDR1 SGDLS and CDR2 YYNGEE. V was pared by 0 bases and J by 6 bases, with 12 bases between. The length of the CDR3 is 14 residues. The CDR3 nucleotides are TGTGCCAGCAGCGTAGCAGGGCCCGGGCCTGAAGCTTTCTTT. Translating it yields CASSVAGPGPEAFF.

This chain links TRBV9 with TRBJ1-4; 8 nucleotides align to TRBD1. The CDR3 is made up of 14 amino acids. CDR1 and CDR2 from the germline V gene are SGDLS and YYNGEE. Unmatched junction bases numbered 4, after V lost 3 bases and J lost 6 bases. The CDR3 protein is CASSGTGRHEKLFF. DNA of the CDR3: TGTGCCAGCAGCGGGACAGGGAGGCATGAAAAACTGTTTTTT.

This rearrangement joins TRBV18 to TRBJ1-1; TRBD1 matches 10 bases. CDR1 is KGHSH, CDR2 LQKENI, per germline. J lost 4 bases, V lost 5 bases, and 4 bases had no gene match. There are 14 residues in the CDR3. In nucleotides, the CDR3 is TGTGCCAGCTCAGACAGGGGGCTGGGCACTGAAGCTTTCTTT. Its translation: CASSDRGLGTEAFF.

This rearrangement joins TRBV9 to TRBJ1-2, with 7 bases matching TRBD1. CDR3 length: 15 amino acids. Germline lookup yields CDR1 SGDLS and CDR2 YYNGEE. The V gene end was trimmed by 1 base and the J gene end by 8 bases; junction bases not matched to a gene: 11. CDR3 residues: CASSVTPQGLQGYTF. CDR3 bases: TGTGCCAGCAGCGTAACTCCACAGGGGCTTCAAGGCTACACCTTC.

V is TRBV10-3 and J is TRBJ2-3, with 9 bases lining up with TRBD1. Germline V gene lookup returns CDR1 ENHRY and CDR2 SYGVKD. After removal of 5 bases from V and 4 bases from J, the junction contained 13 bases not matched to a gene. CDR3 length: 17 residues. CDR3 in amino acids: CAISSLPGTGFADTQYF. The CDR3 nucleotides are TGTGCCATCAGTTCCTTACCCGGGACAGGGTTTGCAGATACGCAGTATTTT.

This rearrangement joins TRBV19 to TRBJ1-2; possible D gene TRBD1, 6 bases. With 10 bases removed from V and 4 bases from J, the gap between germline ends came to 13 bases. The CDR3 runs 12 residues. The germline V gene encodes CDR1 LNHDA and CDR2 SQIVND (reference sequence). In nucleotides, the CDR3 is TGTGCCACCGCGACAGGTTCCTATGGCTACACCTTC. Translating gives CATATGSYGYTF.

This clone came up once. The genes are TRBV19 and TRBJ1-2, with D uncertain. There are 13 residues in the CDR3. Germline CDR1 is LNHDA and CDR2 is SQIVND (reference sequence). Trimming pared 5 bases from V and 2 bases from J, leaving 9 bases between. CDR3 amino acids: CASSSGGNYGYTF. CDR3 in DNA: TGTGCCAGTAGTTCAGGCGGGAACTATGGCTACACCTTC. The variable domain in full, completed from reference TRBV19 and TRBJ1-2, reads DGGITQSPKYLFRKEGQNVTLSCEQNLNHDAMYWYRQDPGQGLRLIYYSQIVNDFQKGDIAEGYSVSREKKESFPLTVTSAQKNPTAFYLCASSSGGNYGYTFGSGTRLTVV.

The J gene is TRBJ1-1, the V gene TRBV18; maybe TRBD1 (6 bases). The CDR3 has 15 amino acids. V lost 2 bases, J lost 7 bases, and 17 bases lay in between. Germline CDR1 and CDR2: KGHSH and LQKENI. The CDR3 nucleotides are TGTGCCAGCTCACCAGGGGGGGGGCGAGTTGGTGAAGCTTTCTTT. It translates to CASSPGGGRVGEAFF. Full variable domain (rest looked up from reference TRBV18 and TRBJ1-1): NAGVMQNPRHLVRRRGQEARLRCSPMKGHSHVYWYRQLPEEGLKFMVYLQKENIIDESGMPKERFSAEFPKEGPSILRIQQVVRGDSAAYFCASSPGGGRVGEAFFGQGTRLTVV.

This clone was seen just once. The rearrangement uses TRBV28 and TRBJ1-1; 8 bases map to TRBD1. Germline lookup yields CDR1 MDHEN and CDR2 SYDVKM. This CDR3 is 13 amino acids long. Germline trimming cut 6 bases from V and 4 bases from J; bases unmatched to any gene: 4. DNA for the CDR3: TGTGCCAGCAGAGTACAGGGGGTCACTGAAGCTTTCTTT. Protein: CASRVQGVTEAFF.

The CDR3 sequence: CATLPMTDINEKLFF. DNA of the CDR3: TGTGCCACCTTACCCATGACCGACATTAATGAAAAACTGTTTTTT. The chain links TRBV6-4 to TRBJ1-4; no reliable D call. CDR3 size: 15 residues. The V gene lost 10 bases and the J gene lost 4 bases, with 19 bases spanning the gap. The V gene's germline CDR1 is MRHNA and CDR2 SNTAGT.

This chain joins TRBV19 and TRBJ2-7; D ambiguous. With 1 base removed from V and 3 bases from J, the gap between germline ends came to 13 bases. The CDR3 loop spans 15 amino acids. Germline V gene data show CDR1 as LNHDA and CDR2 as SQIVND (reference sequence). The CDR3 nucleotides are TGTGCCAGTAGTATAGGGGCTCCCCCGAACTACGAGCAGTACTTC. This sequence encodes CASSIGAPPNYEQYF.

The chain recombines TRBV5-6 with TRBJ2-7; 7 bases map to TRBD1. Germline CDR1 SGHDT, CDR2 YYEEEE. This CDR3 is 13 amino acids long. The V gene end was trimmed by 4 bases and the J gene end by 5 bases; junction bases not matched to a gene: 6. CDR3 residues: CASSPDRANEQYF. The CDR3 nucleotides are TGTGCCAGCAGCCCAGACAGGGCGAACGAGCAGTACTTC.

This clone was recorded only once. V and J are TRBV6-5 and TRBJ2-5, with D tentatively TRBD1 (5 bases). Germline assignment: CDR1 MNHEY and CDR2 SVGAGI. This CDR3 contains 14 residues. V lost 2 bases to trimming and J lost 4 bases, with 11 bases between them. Written as DNA, the CDR3 is TGTGCCAGCAGTTACGGCGGCAGGGTAGAGACCCAGTACTTC. This translates into CASSYGGRVETQYF.

Note on this clone: A junction boundary mismatches the germline segment, possibly from a read error. The chain links TRBV6-1 to TRBJ1-2; D may be TRBD1 (6 bases). The CDR3 consists of 16 residues. Germline loops: CDR1 MNHNS, CDR2 SASEGT. This chain's CDR3 is CASSEGGPALSRGYTF. CDR3 DNA: TGTGCCAGCAGCGAAGGGGGGCCTGCCTTGTCCAGGGGCTACACCTTC.

This clone was observed a few times. The gene calls are TRBV7-2 and TRBJ2-3; no clear D. Looked up from germline, CDR1 is SGHTA and CDR2 is FQGNSA. Between the trimmed V and J ends, which lost 4 bases and 4 bases, there was a span of 9 bases. This CDR3 is built from 13 residues. The CDR3 loop reads CASSSTYADTQYF. The CDR3 DNA sequence: TGTGCCAGCAGCTCAACATACGCAGATACGCAGTATTTT.

The chain joins TRBV27 to TRBJ2-7, with TRBD1 as a possible D gene (7 bases). The length of the CDR3 is 17 residues. CDR1 is MNHEY, CDR2 SMNVEV, per germline (reference sequence). Trimming took 2 bases from V and 2 from J, leaving 19 bases between them. Here the CDR3 DNA reads TGTGCCAGCAGTTTAAGGTCAGGGGGGCCCCTAGCCTACGAGCAGTACTTC. Protein product: CASSLRSGGPLAYEQYF.

In DNA form, the CDR3 reads TGTGCCAGCAGATCCGGGACAGGGGGCTCGGAGACCCAGTACTTC. Protein sequence: CASRSGTGGSETQYF. This chain links TRBV6-1 with TRBJ2-5; the match to TRBD1 covers 12 bases. The CDR3 totals 15 residues. The germline V gene has CDR1 MNHNS and CDR2 SASEGT. The J segment lost 5 bases and the V segment lost 6 bases, leaving 7 bases of the junction unmatched.

The CDR3 coding sequence is TGTGCCAGCAGCCAACCAGGACAGGGGGGGAACACTGAAGCTTTCTTT. It encodes CASSQPGQGGNTEAFF. The V gene is TRBV5-6, the J gene TRBJ1-1; 10 bases match TRBD1. Losses at the gene ends were 4 bases for V and 1 base for J; bases not matched to a gene: 7. CDR3 length: 16 amino acids. Germline V gene sequence: CDR1 SGHDT, CDR2 YYEEEE.

V and J are TRBV25-1 and TRBJ2-3, with a weak D call TRBD1 (6 bases). This CDR3 is 15 amino acids long. Germline V lookup: CDR1 MGHDK, CDR2 SYGVNS. Trimming pared 6 bases from V and 2 bases from J, leaving 15 bases between. In DNA form, the CDR3 reads TGTGCCAGCAGCGGTCCCGGGACAAACACAGATACGCAGTATTTT. This sequence encodes CASSGPGTNTDTQYF.

This clone was observed once. CDR3 loop: CASSLGRATVEKLFF. The CDR3 nucleotides are TGTGCCAGCAGCTTAGGGCGGGCGACGGTTGAAAAACTGTTTTTT. V usage is TRBV7-2 and J usage is TRBJ1-4; D remains ambiguous. Germline V gives CDR1 SGHTA, CDR2 FQGNSA. V lost 1 base to trimming and J lost 7 bases, with 13 bases between them. The CDR3 covers 15 residues.

This clone showed up just a few times. V gene TRBV5-6 combines with J gene TRBJ1-5; 9 bases map to TRBD1. This CDR3 is built from 15 residues. V was pared by 3 bases and J by 3 bases, with 4 bases of the junction left unmatched. In germline, CDR1 is SGHDT, CDR2 YYEEEE. The CDR3 DNA sequence: TGTGCCAGCAGCTCAGGGACAGGGAACAATCAGCCCCAGCATTTT. This translates into CASSSGTGNNQPQHF. The variable domain in full, with the rest retrieved from reference TRBV5-6 and TRBJ1-5, is DAGVTQSPTHLIKTRGQQVTLRCSPKSGHDTVSWYQQALGQGPQFIFQYYEEEERQRGNFPDRFSGHQFPNYSSELNVNALLLGDSALYLCASSSGTGNNQPQHFGDGTRLSIL.

This clone has only one observation. CDR3 DNA: TGTGCCAGCAGCTTAGGAGGGGGCCGGAACACCGGGGAGCTGTTTTTT. It specifies CASSLGGGRNTGELFF. This sequence joins TRBV11-2 and TRBJ2-2; 7 bases are a match to TRBD1. Unmatched junction bases numbered 3, after V lost 1 base and J lost 1 base. Germline V gene lookup returns CDR1 SGHAT and CDR2 FQNNGV. The CDR3 covers 16 residues. Full variable domain (missing parts from reference TRBV11-2 and TRBJ2-2): EAGVAQSPRYKIIEKRQSVAFWCNPISGHATLYWYQQILGQGPKLLIQFQNNGVVDDSQLPKDRFSAERLKGVDSTLKIQPAKLEDSAVYLCASSLGGGRNTGELFFGEGSRLTVL.

This chain joins TRBV14 and TRBJ2-3; 11 bases fit TRBD1. The germline V gene encodes CDR1 SGHDN and CDR2 FVKESK. This CDR3 spans 18 amino acids. The V gene end was trimmed by 4 bases and the J gene end by 5 bases; junction bases not matched to a gene: 14. The CDR3 protein is CASSPDPQDRGLGDTQYF. The CDR3 DNA is TGTGCCAGCAGCCCCGATCCCCAGGACAGGGGGCTAGGAGATACGCAGTATTTT.